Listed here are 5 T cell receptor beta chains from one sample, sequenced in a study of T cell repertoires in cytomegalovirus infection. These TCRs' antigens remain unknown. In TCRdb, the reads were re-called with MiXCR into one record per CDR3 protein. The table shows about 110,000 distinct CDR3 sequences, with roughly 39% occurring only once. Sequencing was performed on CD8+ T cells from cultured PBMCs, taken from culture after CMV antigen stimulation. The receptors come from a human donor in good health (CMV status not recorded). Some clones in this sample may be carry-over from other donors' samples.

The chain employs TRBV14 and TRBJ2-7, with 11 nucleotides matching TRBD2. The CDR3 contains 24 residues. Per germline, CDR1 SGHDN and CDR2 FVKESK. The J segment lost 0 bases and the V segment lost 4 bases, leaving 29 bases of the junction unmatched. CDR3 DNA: TGTGCCAGCAGCCGAGAATTTGGGAGTTCGGTCGGGACTAGCGGCACCCAGGGCTCCTACGAGCAGTACTTC. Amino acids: CASSREFGSSVGTSGTQGSYEQYF.

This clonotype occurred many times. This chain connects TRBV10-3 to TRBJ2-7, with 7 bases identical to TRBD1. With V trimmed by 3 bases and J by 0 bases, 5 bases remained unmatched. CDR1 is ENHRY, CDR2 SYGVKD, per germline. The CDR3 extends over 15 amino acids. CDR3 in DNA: TGTGCCATCAGTGAAGCGAACAGGGGCTCCTACGAGCAGTACTTC. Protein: CAISEANRGSYEQYF.

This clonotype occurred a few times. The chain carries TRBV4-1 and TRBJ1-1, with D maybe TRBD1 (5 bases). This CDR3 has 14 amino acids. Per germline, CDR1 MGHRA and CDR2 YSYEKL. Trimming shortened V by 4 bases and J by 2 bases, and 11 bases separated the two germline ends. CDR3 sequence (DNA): TGCGCCAGCAGCCTGGGACCGGTAAACACTGAAGCTTTCTTT. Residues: CASSLGPVNTEAFF.

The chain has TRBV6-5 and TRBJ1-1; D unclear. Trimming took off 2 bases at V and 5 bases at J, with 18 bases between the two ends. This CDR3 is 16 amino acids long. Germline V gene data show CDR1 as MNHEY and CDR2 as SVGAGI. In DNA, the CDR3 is TGTGCCAGCAGTTACGGTAGGGCTGGGAAACGGACTGAAGCTTTCTTT. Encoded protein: CASSYGRAGKRTEAFF.

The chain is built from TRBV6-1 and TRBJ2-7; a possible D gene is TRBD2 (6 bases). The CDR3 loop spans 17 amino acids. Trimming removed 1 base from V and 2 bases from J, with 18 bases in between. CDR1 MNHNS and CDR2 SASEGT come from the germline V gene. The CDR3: CASSEEGTGEYTYEQYF. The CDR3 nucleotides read TGTGCCAGCAGTGAAGAGGGAACGGGGGAATACACCTACGAGCAGTACTTC.